This T cell receptor beta chain was recovered during a study of blood T cell repertoires in COVID-19. Study-wide background: The analysed material was cDNA or gDNA that came from T cells, B-cell-depleted T cells, or PBMCs.

Here immunoSEQ multiplex PCR was the method, and the copy in TCRdb shows in-frame clones only, minus some. Among 400,000 or so clones listed, more than 85% were seen once. The CDR3 totals 13 residues. V lost 5 bases, J lost 8 bases, and 10 bases lay in between. Germline CDR1 and CDR2: SGHVS and FNYEAQ. This TCR was sampled from a human donor in a cohort sampled during active COVID-19. The chain carries TRBV7-6 and TRBJ1-6, with D possibly being TRBD1 (5 bases). The sequencing input was peripheral blood. For the CDR3, the DNA is TGTGCCAGCAGCCTGGGGGGGGATTCACCCCTCCACTTT. It specifies CASSLGGDSPLHF.